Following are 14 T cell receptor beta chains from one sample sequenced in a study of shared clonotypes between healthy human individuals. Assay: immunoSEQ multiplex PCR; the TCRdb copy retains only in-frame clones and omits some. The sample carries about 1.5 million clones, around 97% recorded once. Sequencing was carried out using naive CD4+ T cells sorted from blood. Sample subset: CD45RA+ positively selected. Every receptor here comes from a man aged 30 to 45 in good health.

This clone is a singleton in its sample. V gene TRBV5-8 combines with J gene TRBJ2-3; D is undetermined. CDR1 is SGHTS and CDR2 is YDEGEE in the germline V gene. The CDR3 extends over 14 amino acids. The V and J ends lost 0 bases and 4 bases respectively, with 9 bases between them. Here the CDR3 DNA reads TGTGCCAGCAGCTTGGGAGACAAATCAGATACGCAGTATTTT. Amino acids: CASSLGDKSDTQYF.

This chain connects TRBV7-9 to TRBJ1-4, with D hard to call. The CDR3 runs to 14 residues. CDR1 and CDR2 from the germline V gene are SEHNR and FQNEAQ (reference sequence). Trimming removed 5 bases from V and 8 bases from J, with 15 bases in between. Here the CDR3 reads CASSPRGSFEKLFF. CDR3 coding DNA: TGTGCCAGCAGCCCCCGAGGGAGTTTCGAAAAACTGTTTTTT.

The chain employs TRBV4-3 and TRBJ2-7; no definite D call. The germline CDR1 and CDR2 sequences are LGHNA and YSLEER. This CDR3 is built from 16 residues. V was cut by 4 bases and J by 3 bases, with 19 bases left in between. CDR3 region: CASSRSHAGRNYEQYF. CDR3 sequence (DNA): TGCGCCAGCAGCCGCTCACACGCCGGCAGGAACTACGAGCAGTACTTC.

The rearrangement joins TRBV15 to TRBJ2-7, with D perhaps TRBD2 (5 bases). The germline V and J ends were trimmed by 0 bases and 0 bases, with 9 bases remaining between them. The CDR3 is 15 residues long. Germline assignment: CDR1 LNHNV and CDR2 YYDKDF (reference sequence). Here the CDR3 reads CATSRESGSSYEQYF. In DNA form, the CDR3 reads TGTGCCACCAGCAGAGAGAGTGGGAGCTCCTACGAGCAGTACTTC.

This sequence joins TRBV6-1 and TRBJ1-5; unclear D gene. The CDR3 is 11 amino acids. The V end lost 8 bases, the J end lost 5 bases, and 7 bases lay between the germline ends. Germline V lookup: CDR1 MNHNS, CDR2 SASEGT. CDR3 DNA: TGTGCCAGCGGTGGTCATCAGCCCCAGCATTTT. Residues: CASGGHQPQHF.

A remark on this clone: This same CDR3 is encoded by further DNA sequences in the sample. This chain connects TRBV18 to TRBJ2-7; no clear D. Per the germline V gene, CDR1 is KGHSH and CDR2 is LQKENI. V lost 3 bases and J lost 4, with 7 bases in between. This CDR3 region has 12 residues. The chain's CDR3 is CASSPLGYEQYF. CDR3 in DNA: TGTGCCAGCTCACCTCTGGGGTACGAGCAGTACTTC.

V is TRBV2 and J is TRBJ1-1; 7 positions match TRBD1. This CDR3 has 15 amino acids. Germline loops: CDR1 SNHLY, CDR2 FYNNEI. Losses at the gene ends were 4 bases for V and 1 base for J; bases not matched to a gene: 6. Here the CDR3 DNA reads TGTGCCAGCAGTGGTCCCGGGACAGCGAACACTGAAGCTTTCTTT. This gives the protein CASSGPGTANTEAFF. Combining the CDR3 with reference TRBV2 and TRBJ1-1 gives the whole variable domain EPEVTQTPSHQVTQMGQEVILRCVPISNHLYFYWYRQILGQKVEFLVSFYNNEISEKSEIFDDQFSVERPDGSNFTLKIRSTKLEDSAMYFCASSGPGTANTEAFFGQGTRLTVV.

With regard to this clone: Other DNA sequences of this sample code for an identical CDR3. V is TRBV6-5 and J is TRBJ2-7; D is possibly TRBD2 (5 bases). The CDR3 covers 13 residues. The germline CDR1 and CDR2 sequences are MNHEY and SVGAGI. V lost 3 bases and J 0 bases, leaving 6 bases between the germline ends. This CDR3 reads CASSYLASYEQYF. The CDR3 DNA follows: TGTGCCAGCAGTTATCTAGCCTCCTACGAGCAGTACTTC.

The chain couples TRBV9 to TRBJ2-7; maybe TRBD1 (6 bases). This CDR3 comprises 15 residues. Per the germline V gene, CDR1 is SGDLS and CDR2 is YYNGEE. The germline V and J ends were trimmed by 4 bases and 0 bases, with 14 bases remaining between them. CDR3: CASSPTGTPSYEQYF. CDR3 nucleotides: TGTGCCAGCAGCCCTACAGGGACCCCCTCCTACGAGCAGTACTTC. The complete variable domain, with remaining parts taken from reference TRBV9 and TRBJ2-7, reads DSGVTQTPKHLITATGQRVTLRCSPRSGDLSVYWYQQSLDQGLQFLIQYYNGEERAKGNILERFSAQQFPDLHSELNLSSLELGDSALYFCASSPTGTPSYEQYFGPGTRLTVT.

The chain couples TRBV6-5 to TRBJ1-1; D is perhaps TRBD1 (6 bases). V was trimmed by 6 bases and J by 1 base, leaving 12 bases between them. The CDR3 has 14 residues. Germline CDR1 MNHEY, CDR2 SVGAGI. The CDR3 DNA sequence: TGTGCCAGCAGACAGAGGACAGCGAACACTGAAGCTTTCTTT. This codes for CASRQRTANTEAFF.

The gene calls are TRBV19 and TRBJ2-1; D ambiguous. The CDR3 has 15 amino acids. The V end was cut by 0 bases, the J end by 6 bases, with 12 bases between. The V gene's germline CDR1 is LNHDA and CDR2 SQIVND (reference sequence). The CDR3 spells CASSIDPVQSNEQFF. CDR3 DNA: TGTGCCAGTAGTATAGATCCGGTACAGAGCAATGAGCAGTTCTTC.

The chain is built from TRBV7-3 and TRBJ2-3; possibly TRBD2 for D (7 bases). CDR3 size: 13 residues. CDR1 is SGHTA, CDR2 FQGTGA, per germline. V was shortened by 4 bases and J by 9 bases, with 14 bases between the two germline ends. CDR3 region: CASSSSGGGTQYF. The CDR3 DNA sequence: TGTGCCAGCAGCTCTAGCGGAGGGGGGACGCAGTATTTT.

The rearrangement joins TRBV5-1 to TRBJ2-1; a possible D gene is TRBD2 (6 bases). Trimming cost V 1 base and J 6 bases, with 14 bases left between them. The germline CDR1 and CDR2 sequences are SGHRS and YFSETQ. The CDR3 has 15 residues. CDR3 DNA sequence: TGCGCCAGCAGCTTGTGGGGGGATCAGGGCAATGAGCAGTTCTTC. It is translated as CASSLWGDQGNEQFF.

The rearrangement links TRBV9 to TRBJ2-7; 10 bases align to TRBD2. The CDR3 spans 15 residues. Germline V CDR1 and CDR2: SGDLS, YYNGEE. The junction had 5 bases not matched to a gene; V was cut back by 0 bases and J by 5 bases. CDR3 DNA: TGTGCCAGCAGCGTAGAGCCTAGCGGGAGTCACGAGCAGTACTTC. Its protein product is CASSVEPSGSHEQYF.